Listed here are 10 T cell receptor beta chains from one sample, sequenced in a study of blood T cell repertoires in COVID-19. Assay used: immunoSEQ multiplex PCR; TCRdb lists only in-frame clones, some missing. The profile shows over 350,000 clones, about 89% of them singletons. The sequenced sample was peripheral blood. Every receptor here comes from a woman aged 25 to 39 with acute or convalescent COVID-19.

The sample holds many counts of this clone. The chain has TRBV19 and TRBJ1-1; 9 bases are shared with TRBD1. Germline V gene sequence: CDR1 LNHDA, CDR2 SQIVND (reference sequence). V was pared by 5 bases and J by 0 bases, with 4 bases of the junction left unmatched. The CDR3 sequence is 15 residues long. CDR3 nucleotides: TGTGCCAGTAGTTTAGGGACAGGGTTGAACACTGAAGCTTTCTTT. This encodes CASSLGTGLNTEAFF.

The chain links TRBV28 to TRBJ1-1, with TRBD1 matching over 9 bases. Losses at the gene ends were 1 base for V and 1 base for J; bases not matched to a gene: 4. The CDR3 has 16 residues. Germline V gives CDR1 MDHEN, CDR2 SYDVKM. CDR3: CASSLSDRGWNTEAFF. The CDR3 DNA is TGTGCCAGCAGTTTATCTGACAGGGGGTGGAACACTGAAGCTTTCTTT.

V is TRBV6-5 and J is TRBJ1-1; D unclear. Germline V CDR1 and CDR2: MNHEY, SVGAGI. The CDR3 extends over 15 amino acids. Trimming removed 6 bases at V and 0 bases at J, with 14 bases between. CDR3 loop: CASSPSQLLNTEAFF. The DNA of the CDR3 is TGTGCCAGCAGCCCATCTCAACTCCTGAACACTGAAGCTTTCTTT.

The chain links TRBV29-1 to TRBJ2-2, with D perhaps TRBD2 (6 bases). Germline V gene lookup returns CDR1 SQVTM and CDR2 ANQGSEA. V was cut by 6 bases and J by 4 bases, with 15 bases left in between. This CDR3 region has 14 residues. This chain's CDR3 is CSVIGGQGTGELFF. In nucleotides, the CDR3 is TGCAGCGTAATCGGAGGGCAGGGCACCGGGGAGCTGTTTTTT.

The chain couples TRBV5-1 to TRBJ2-1, with 8 bases identical to TRBD2. This CDR3 is built from 14 residues. The germline CDR1 and CDR2 sequences are SGHRS and YFSETQ. J lost 4 bases, V lost 2 bases, and 2 bases had no gene match. The CDR3: CASSFSGAYNEQFF. CDR3 nucleotides: TGCGCCAGCAGCTTTAGCGGGGCGTACAATGAGCAGTTCTTC.

The chain joins TRBV28 to TRBJ1-1; 8 bases are shared with TRBD1. The germline CDR1 and CDR2 sequences are MDHEN and SYDVKM. The V gene end was trimmed by 8 bases and the J gene end by 0 bases; junction bases not matched to a gene: 5. The CDR3 is 14 residues long. Here the CDR3 reads CASDRGTMNTEAFF. The DNA of the CDR3 is TGTGCCAGCGACAGGGGAACTATGAACACTGAAGCTTTCTTT.

This chain joins TRBV2 and TRBJ2-7, with D possibly being TRBD1 (6 bases). From germline, CDR1 is SNHLY and CDR2 FYNNEI. V gave up 7 bases and J gave up 3 bases, with 10 bases separating them. This CDR3 contains 12 residues. DNA of the CDR3: TGTGCCAGCACGCGACAGGACTACGAGCAGTACTTC. Translation: CASTRQDYEQYF. Combining the CDR3 with reference TRBV2 and TRBJ2-7 gives the whole variable domain EPEVTQTPSHQVTQMGQEVILRCVPISNHLYFYWYRQILGQKVEFLVSFYNNEISEKSEIFDDQFSVERPDGSNFTLKIRSTKLEDSAMYFCASTRQDYEQYFGPGTRLTVT.

The chain is built from TRBV3-1 (or the pseudogene TRBV3-2) and TRBJ1-1; D gene ambiguous. Germline values: CDR1 LGHDT, CDR2 YNNKEL (reference sequence). The CDR3 length is 13 residues. Deletions cut 1 base from V and 8 bases from J, with 11 bases between. This chain's CDR3 is CASSQVDGREAFF. The CDR3 DNA is TGTGCCAGCAGCCAAGTTGATGGGAGAGAAGCTTTCTTT.

This clone was recorded only once. The DNA of the CDR3 is TGCGCCAGCAGTGGGGCAGACAATCAGCCCCAGCATTTT. Translating gives CASSGADNQPQHF. J is TRBJ1-5 and V is TRBV10-2; D remains unclear. Trimming removed 4 bases from V and 3 bases from J, with 7 bases in between. The germline gives CDR1 WSHSY, CDR2 SAAADI. CDR3 length: 13 residues.

The genes are TRBV24-1 and TRBJ1-5; the match to TRBD1 covers 8 bases. The CDR3 contains 19 residues. In germline, CDR1 is KGHDR, CDR2 SFDVKD. V was clipped by 1 base and J by 1 base; unmatched bases: 11. The CDR3 coding sequence is TGTGCCACCAGTGATTTATGGACAGGGCTCGAGTCAAGCAATCAGCCCCAGCATTTT. Translating it yields CATSDLWTGLESSNQPQHF.